What follows describes a single T cell receptor beta chain. Its cognate antigen is unknown. These data belong to a study of cytomegalovirus exposure and HLA in healthy donors. Study-wide results and limits: Within a later analysis, the majority of CMV-associated TCR beta chains appeared HLA-restricted. There were a few CMV-associated chains whose specificity for CMV antigens was confirmed in vitro.

Use of 60 Vbeta and 13 Jbeta primers characterized the PCR. Sequenced by immunoSEQ multiplex PCR; TCRdb stores in-frame clones only, minus some. The sample holds some 51,000 clones, about 76% seen once. The sequence derives from a female donor in good health and CMV-seronegative. Sequenced input: PBMCs.

CDR3 nucleotides: TGTGCCAGCAGCATGGGACTGAACTACAATGAGCAGTTCTTC. As protein: CASSMGLNYNEQFF. This chain links TRBV5-4 with TRBJ2-1; D may be TRBD2 (6 bases). The germline CDR1 and CDR2 sequences are SGHNT and YYREEE (reference sequence). The CDR3 covers 14 residues. The V end was cut by 4 bases, the J end by 3 bases, with 11 bases between.